This TCR beta chain was identified during a study of cytomegalovirus exposure and HLA in healthy donors. Broader study findings: Later analysis identified a missense DCLRE1C variant that was linked to TCR beta V- and J-gene trimming.

The PCR used 60 Vbeta and 13 Jbeta primers. Clones were read by immunoSEQ multiplex PCR, and TCRdb kept only the in-frame ones, dropping some. The sample has some 100,000 clones; around 72% are singletons. This clone has only one observation. Its antigen remains unidentified. The CDR3 length is 14 residues. In germline, CDR1 is SGHTA, CDR2 FQGNSA. V shed 3 bases, J shed 5 bases, and the junction held 2 bases outside the gene matches. The receptor's source is a male donor in good health and CMV-seropositive. What was sequenced was PBMCs. The chain has TRBV7-2 and TRBJ2-1; 9 nucleotides match TRBD1. The CDR3 DNA is TGTGCCAGCAGCTTGACAGGGGGGAACAATGAGCAGTTCTTC. Encoded protein: CASSLTGGNNEQFF.